A selection of T cell receptor beta chains follows, all from one sample in a study of identical twins. TCRdb recomputed calls from the 5' RACE reads with MiXCR, one row per CDR3 protein. Found here are hundreds of thousands of distinct CDR3 sequences, roughly 20% of them singletons; the top ten hold about 4.5%. The data also belong to a second study, concerning T cells expressing NK-cell markers.

The sample was PBMCs. The receptors stem from a woman aged 18-29 years in good health. Both conserved end residues are part of each CDR3.

J,V,CDR3
TRBJ2-7,TRBV20-1,CSASKASGWEGEQYF
TRBJ2-6,TRBV27,CASSGGMSGANVLTF
TRBJ2-5,TRBV9,CASSPSGTSRETQYF
TRBJ2-5,TRBV5-5,CASSSGTPQETQYF
TRBJ2-1,TRBV20-1,CSTREGTKVHEQFF
TRBJ2-7,TRBV7-9,CASSLTSGSRGEQYF
TRBJ2-2,TRBV5-5,CASSLYGGQNTGELFF
TRBJ1-1,TRBV20-1,CSAHGQGAGISEAFF
TRBJ2-5,TRBV12-3/TRBV12-4,CASSLLETQYF
TRBJ2-6,TRBV25-1,CASSEYGGSGANVLTF
TRBJ2-2,TRBV12-3/TRBV12-4,CASSLFVGGPGELFF
TRBJ2-5,TRBV29-1,CSVNKNWQETQYF
TRBJ2-1,TRBV9,CASSVGGGGPGSYNEQFF
TRBJ2-1,TRBV25-1,CASSERAGGYEQFF
TRBJ1-3,TRBV7-2,CASSLGRRAMSSGNTIYF
TRBJ2-3,TRBV5-6,CASSLVGASDTQYF
TRBJ2-5,TRBV12-3/TRBV12-4,CASSLAQGKGQETQYF
TRBJ2-3,TRBV12-3/TRBV12-4,CASSPSNRDYTDTQYF
TRBJ2-5,TRBV14,CASSQDYGRSSLETQYF
TRBJ1-4,TRBV10-3,CAIGQGSTNEKLFF
TRBJ2-1,TRBV24-1,CATRASGSYEQFF
TRBJ2-1,TRBV29-1,CSVSSGYNEQFF
TRBJ2-1,TRBV5-1,CASSLISGQGEQFF
TRBJ2-5,TRBV12-3/TRBV12-4,CASRWRQETQYF
TRBJ1-3,TRBV12-3/TRBV12-4,CASSLLVTSGNTIYF
TRBJ1-2,TRBV12-3/TRBV12-4,CASSRGESYGYTF
TRBJ2-4,TRBV6-5,CASSYTPLSAKNIQYF
TRBJ2-5,TRBV12-3/TRBV12-4,CASSLDAYQETQYF
TRBJ2-7,TRBV5-5,CASSWTSGRSEQYF
TRBJ1-6,TRBV12-3/TRBV12-4,CASSLLPPRNSPLHF
TRBJ2-7,TRBV27,CASSLEARLAEQYF
TRBJ2-5,TRBV6-6,CASRNQEETQYF
TRBJ1-3,TRBV29-1,CSAGLDSDTIYF
TRBJ1-2,TRBV7-9,CASSLVGGVHYGYTF
TRBJ2-5,TRBV12-3/TRBV12-4,CASMGYEGYRETQYF
TRBJ2-6,TRBV20-1,CSAAWANVLTF
TRBJ2-1,TRBV6-2/TRBV6-3,CASSGDWQSYNEQFF
TRBJ2-3,TRBV6-1,CASSTIPGYTDTQYF
TRBJ2-5,TRBV12-3/TRBV12-4,CASSFQGRGPETQYF
TRBJ2-3,TRBV10-3,CAISVGVLTDTQYF
TRBJ1-2,TRBV9,CASSVNYGYTF
TRBJ2-3,TRBV10-3,CAISDKGVGADTQYF
TRBJ2-1,TRBV6-1,CASVRDGYNEQFF
TRBJ1-1,TRBV20-1,CSASLDPYGAEAFF
TRBJ2-1,TRBV20-1,CSARIAGSFNEQFF
TRBJ1-1,TRBV27,CASSLSTGWKETEAFF
TRBJ2-5,TRBV24-1,CATSAGDSLVETQYF
TRBJ2-3,TRBV5-3,CASSPDRTSSTDTQYF
TRBJ1-2,TRBV12-3/TRBV12-4,CASRPTPRDGYTF
TRBJ2-7,TRBV9,CASNPSGGAFYEQYF
TRBJ2-1,TRBV7-9,CASEGQGAVEQFF
TRBJ2-7,TRBV7-9,CASSSALMSEQYF
TRBJ1-3,TRBV7-9,CASSTMGLAGNTIYF
TRBJ1-5,TRBV4-3,CASSQVDGNQPQHF
TRBJ2-1,TRBV20-1,CSARGGGSPWEQFF
TRBJ2-3,TRBV20-1,CSAASTSGGTDTQYF
TRBJ1-4,TRBV20-1,CSAIQGALEKLFF
TRBJ2-6,TRBV10-3,CAISEGFSGANVLTF
TRBJ2-7,TRBV20-1,CSAVRSTSGSYEQYF